These 27 T cell receptor beta chains were sequenced from one sample in a study of blood T cell repertoires in COVID-19. The data were produced by immunoSEQ multiplex PCR, yet TCRdb's version contains in-frame clones alone and is incomplete. The profile shows 200,000 to 300,000 clones, 88% of them singletons. Sequencing input: PBMCs or T cells enriched from blood (not recorded which). The receptors originated from a woman aged 40 to 50 with acute COVID-19.

The rearrangement uses TRBV19 and TRBJ1-4; no clear D gene. CDR1 and CDR2 (germline): LNHDA, SQIVND (reference sequence). The V end was cut by 6 bases, the J end by 2 bases, with 7 bases between. This CDR3 spans 13 amino acids. This CDR3 reads CASRTDTNEKLFF. Here the CDR3 DNA reads TGTGCCAGTAGGACTGATACTAATGAAAAACTGTTTTTT.

V and J are TRBV18 and TRBJ1-3, with a weak D call TRBD1 (6 bases). The CDR3 covers 14 residues. Trimming took off 3 bases at V and 1 base at J, with 7 bases between the two ends. Germline CDR1 KGHSH, CDR2 LQKENI. The CDR3 sequence is CASSPDSSGNTIYF. The CDR3 DNA is TGTGCCAGCTCACCGGACAGTTCTGGAAACACCATATATTTT.

The rearrangement joins TRBV30 to TRBJ2-7; perhaps TRBD2 as D (6 bases). CDR3 length equals 13 residues. The germline gives CDR1 GTSNPN, CDR2 SVGIG (reference sequence). Trimming pared 3 bases from V and 4 bases from J, leaving 13 bases between. The CDR3 DNA reads as TGTGCCTGGAGCCCGGGGGAGCAATACGAGCAGTACTTC. Translation: CAWSPGEQYEQYF.

This clone was seen just once. The V gene is TRBV3-1 (or the pseudogene TRBV3-2), the J gene TRBJ2-5, with TRBD2 identical over 9 bases. Germline values: CDR1 LGHDT, CDR2 YNNKEL (reference sequence). This CDR3 has 17 amino acids. The trim removed 4 bases at V and 3 bases at J, leaving 12 bases unmatched. The CDR3 loop reads CASSPWEASGAKETQYF. CDR3 sequence (DNA): TGTGCCAGCAGCCCGTGGGAGGCTAGCGGGGCCAAAGAGACCCAGTACTTC.

This clone was picked up one time. The chain carries TRBV3-1 (or the pseudogene TRBV3-2) and TRBJ2-5; D might be TRBD2 (5 bases). The germline gives CDR1 LGHDT, CDR2 YNNKEL (reference sequence). Deletions cut 4 bases from V and 2 bases from J, with 17 bases between. The CDR3 sequence is 16 residues long. The chain's CDR3 is CASSPKVRARQETQYF. In nucleotides, the CDR3 is TGTGCCAGCAGCCCTAAGGTGAGGGCGAGACAAGAGACCCAGTACTTC.

The chain links TRBV29-1 to TRBJ2-7; 8 bases match TRBD1. This CDR3 contains 13 residues. CDR1 is SQVTM, CDR2 ANQGSEA, per germline. The junction had 7 bases not matched to a gene; V was cut back by 6 bases and J by 3 bases. The CDR3 reads CSVRTGGVYEQYF. CDR3 DNA sequence: TGCAGCGTAAGAACAGGGGGTGTCTACGAGCAGTACTTC.

This chain links TRBV12-3 or TRBV12-4 with TRBJ1-2; a possible D gene is TRBD1 (6 bases). Trimming shortened V by 4 bases and J by 8 bases, and 14 bases separated the two germline ends. This CDR3 spans 13 amino acids. CDR3 sequence (DNA): TGTGCCAGCAGTTCTTACAGGGCGATAGGCTACACCTTC. Its translation is CASSSYRAIGYTF.

The J gene is TRBJ1-6, the V gene TRBV5-6, with 8 positions matching TRBD1. J was trimmed by 1 base and V by 5 bases; bases with no gene match: 8. CDR3 size: 17 residues. Germline CDR1 reads SGHDT; CDR2 reads YYEEEE. CDR3 sequence: CASSRQGPSSYNSPLHF. The DNA for the CDR3 is TGTGCCAGCAGTCGACAGGGGCCTTCGTCCTATAATTCACCCCTCCACTTT.

This sequence joins TRBV20-1 and TRBJ1-4; 8 bases are a match to TRBD1. CDR1 is DFQATT, CDR2 SNEGSKA, per germline (reference sequence). Germline trimming cut 2 bases from V and 15 bases from J; bases unmatched to any gene: 5. CDR3 length: 11 amino acids. The CDR3 is CSARFTTGVFF. As DNA, the CDR3 is TGCAGTGCTAGATTTACGACAGGGGTGTTTTTT.

The chain recombines TRBV4-1 with TRBJ1-2; 7 bases map to TRBD1. The CDR3 runs 15 residues. The trim removed 4 bases at V and 6 bases at J, leaving 11 bases unmatched. Per germline, CDR1 MGHRA and CDR2 YSYEKL. The CDR3 DNA sequence: TGCGCCAGCAGCCCAGGGCAGGGGGAAGGTCATGGCTACACCTTC. This gives the protein CASSPGQGEGHGYTF.

The genes are TRBV6-5 and TRBJ2-1; TRBD2 matches 7 bases. The V and J ends lost 6 bases and 2 bases, in that order; junction bases with no gene match: 7. The CDR3 has 15 residues. CDR1 and CDR2 (germline): MNHEY, SVGAGI. The CDR3 is CASSLAGSAYNEQFF. DNA for the CDR3: TGTGCCAGCAGCTTAGCGGGTTCCGCCTACAATGAGCAGTTCTTC.

This chain uses TRBV6-5 with TRBJ2-7; 12 bases align to TRBD1. Trimming removed 5 bases from V and 3 bases from J; junction bases left unmatched: 5. The CDR3 is made up of 15 amino acids. Germline assignment: CDR1 MNHEY and CDR2 SVGAGI. In DNA form, the CDR3 reads TGTGCCAGCAGTAAGGGACAGGGGGCTTACTACGAGCAGTACGTC. Its translation is CASSKGQGAYYEQYV.

The chain uses TRBV10-3 and TRBJ1-2; D is undetermined. The CDR3 has 15 amino acids. Germline V gene sequence: CDR1 ENHRY, CDR2 SYGVKD. The V gene lost 0 bases and the J gene lost 8 bases, with 16 bases spanning the gap. CDR3 nucleotides: TGTGCCATCAGTGAGTCGACTCGATTGGAGGCAGGCTACACCTTC. Protein: CAISESTRLEAGYTF.

The V and J genes are TRBV18 and TRBJ1-1; D possibly corresponds to TRBD1 (5 bases). The V end lost 1 base, the J end lost 0 bases, and 9 bases lay between the germline ends. The CDR3 spans 15 residues. The germline V gene has CDR1 KGHSH and CDR2 LQKENI. CDR3 sequence: CASSPLDSLNTEAFF. The CDR3 coding sequence is TGTGCCAGCTCACCACTTGACAGTCTGAACACTGAAGCTTTCTTT.

V is TRBV6-2 or TRBV6-3 and J is TRBJ2-4; possibly TRBD2 for D (5 bases). Germline V gives CDR1 MNHEY, CDR2 SVGEGT. The CDR3 extends over 13 amino acids. V gave up 6 bases and J gave up 9 bases, with 15 bases separating them. The CDR3 DNA follows: TGTGCCAGCAGCCGCCCATTAGAGGGCATTCAGTACTTC. This translates into CASSRPLEGIQYF.

The chain recombines TRBV19 with TRBJ2-5, with TRBD1 matching over 10 bases. The CDR3 runs 14 residues. The J segment lost 3 bases and the V segment lost 4 bases, leaving 2 bases of the junction unmatched. CDR1 LNHDA and CDR2 SQIVND come from the germline V gene (reference sequence). For the CDR3, the DNA is TGTGCCAGTAGTACCGGGACAGGGGAAGAGACCCAGTACTTC. Translating gives CASSTGTGEETQYF.

The chain recombines TRBV29-1 with TRBJ1-2; D ambiguous. The germline gives CDR1 SQVTM, CDR2 ANQGSEA. The germline V and J ends were trimmed by 3 bases and 6 bases, with 8 bases remaining between them. The CDR3 contains 11 residues. The CDR3 sequence: CSVEVRDGYTF. The CDR3, as DNA: TGCAGCGTTGAGGTGCGCGATGGCTACACCTTC.

The chain couples TRBV19 to TRBJ2-7; possibly TRBD1 for D (5 bases). The CDR3 totals 14 residues. Germline-derived CDR1 and CDR2 are LNHDA and SQIVND (reference sequence). The ends were cut back, 3 bases at V and 3 bases at J, with 12 bases in the middle. The CDR3 spells CASSIPPGFYEQYF. CDR3 in DNA: TGTGCCAGTAGTATCCCCCCAGGGTTCTACGAGCAGTACTTC.

The table lists this clone with a few counts. The genes are TRBV5-1 and TRBJ2-1; 12 bases are shared with TRBD1. The CDR3 spans 16 residues. Germline CDR1 and CDR2: SGHRS and YFSETQ. Trimming at V came to 0 bases and at J to 8 bases, leaving 6 bases not matched to a gene. CDR3 loop: CASSLAGTGGRDEQFF. CDR3 coding DNA: TGCGCCAGCAGCTTGGCAGGGACAGGGGGCAGGGATGAGCAGTTCTTC.

The chain is built from TRBV15 and TRBJ1-1, with TRBD1 matching 7 bases. Germline CDR1 reads LNHNV; CDR2 reads YYDKDF (reference sequence). After removal of 8 bases from V and 11 bases from J, the junction contained 14 bases not matched to a gene. The CDR3 is made up of 13 amino acids. This chain's CDR3 is CATLDRASGSAFF. As DNA, the CDR3 is TGTGCCACCTTAGACAGGGCCTCGGGGTCTGCTTTCTTT.

The count of this clone is one. This chain connects TRBV7-9 to TRBJ1-2; D gene unclear. In germline, CDR1 is SEHNR, CDR2 FQNEAQ (reference sequence). CDR3 length: 13 amino acids. Trimming cost V 1 base and J 4 bases, with 7 bases left between them. CDR3 DNA: TGTGCCAGCAGCTTAGGGGGAGGCTATGGCTACACCTTC. The encoded protein is CASSLGGGYGYTF.

The V gene is TRBV5-1, the J gene TRBJ2-7; TRBD2 is a possible D gene (6 bases). The CDR3 sequence is 15 residues long. V lost 3 bases to trimming and J lost 3 bases, with 16 bases between them. Germline V gene sequence: CDR1 SGHRS, CDR2 YFSETQ. The CDR3 here is CASSCGTLSCYEQYV. The CDR3 region has the DNA TGCGCCAGCAGCTGCGGGACCCTTAGCTGCTACGAGCAGTACGTC.

This clone was found a few times. The V call is TRBV6-5, the J call TRBJ1-2; D not certain. V lost 5 bases and J lost 3, with 16 bases in between. The CDR3 runs to 15 residues. Germline assignment: CDR1 MNHEY and CDR2 SVGAGI. The CDR3 nucleotides are TGTGCCAGCAGTCCCTCGAGGGTCATCCACTATGGCTACACCTTC. Protein: CASSPSRVIHYGYTF.

The gene calls are TRBV6-5 and TRBJ1-3; D may be TRBD1 (5 bases). CDR1 is MNHEY, CDR2 SVGAGI, per germline. V was cut by 10 bases and J by 1 base, with 14 bases left in between. This CDR3 spans 14 amino acids. The CDR3 nucleotides are TGTGCCACCAGACTCGGGACTTCTGGAAACACCATATATTTT. Protein product: CATRLGTSGNTIYF.

The gene calls are TRBV28 and TRBJ2-1; 7 bases fit TRBD2. Germline V gene data show CDR1 as MDHEN and CDR2 as SYDVKM. The V and J ends lost 8 bases and 5 bases, in that order; junction bases with no gene match: 9. The CDR3 is 14 amino acids. The CDR3 DNA follows: TGTGCCAGCGAGAGCGGGACCATCCACAATGAGCAGTTCTTC. Translating gives CASESGTIHNEQFF.

The chain combines TRBV7-2 with TRBJ2-1; D unresolved. Germline V gene lookup returns CDR1 SGHTA and CDR2 FQGNSA. Trimming pared 1 base from V and 6 bases from J, leaving 10 bases between. This CDR3 is 14 amino acids long. In DNA, the CDR3 is TGTGCCAGCAGCTTAGGGCCCACCACCAATGAGCAGTTCTTC. This translates into CASSLGPTTNEQFF.

The rearrangement uses TRBV14 and TRBJ2-3; 8 positions agree with TRBD1. The junction had 6 bases not matched to a gene; V was cut back by 4 bases and J by 3 bases. The CDR3 is 15 amino acids. The germline gives CDR1 SGHDN, CDR2 FVKESK. The CDR3 nucleotides read TGTGCCAGCAGCCCATGGACAGGGTATACAGATACGCAGTATTTT. It encodes CASSPWTGYTDTQYF.